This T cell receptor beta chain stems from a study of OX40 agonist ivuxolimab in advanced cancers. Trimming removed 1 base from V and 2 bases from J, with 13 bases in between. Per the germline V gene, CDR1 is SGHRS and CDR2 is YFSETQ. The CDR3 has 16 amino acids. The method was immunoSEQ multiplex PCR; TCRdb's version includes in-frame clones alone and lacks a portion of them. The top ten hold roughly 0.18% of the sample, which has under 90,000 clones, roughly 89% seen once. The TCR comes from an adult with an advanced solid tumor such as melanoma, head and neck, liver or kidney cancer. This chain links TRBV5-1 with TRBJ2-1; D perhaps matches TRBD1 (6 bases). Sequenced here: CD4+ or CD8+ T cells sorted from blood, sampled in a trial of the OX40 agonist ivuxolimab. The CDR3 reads CASSLTQTGAYNEQFF. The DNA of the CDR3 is TGCGCCAGCAGCTTGACCCAGACAGGTGCCTACAATGAGCAGTTCTTC.